These T cell receptor beta chains were read from a single sample in a study of T cell responses to AZD1222 COVID-19 vaccine. Produced via immunoSEQ multiplex PCR; TCRdb's table is partial and in-frame only. The sample shows approximately 180,000 clones, 90% of them seen only once. The sequences come from peripheral blood, collected 28 days after the second dose of the MenACWY control vaccine. The origin of the receptors is an adult who received the MenACWY meningococcal vaccine as a control. Each CDR3 is given with its conserved first and last residue. The order of the fields is clone size, J gene, V gene, CDR3 length, D gene, CDR3 DNA, CDR3 protein. A D gene is named only where the DNA matches it firmly. Size values are once, few and many counts, or a class for expanded clones, and some rows have none.

>.|TRBJ1-5|TRBV12-5|16|TRBD1
TGTGCTAGTGGTCCATCGGACAGGGACGGGGATCAGCCCCAGCATTTT
CASGPSDRDGDQPQHF
>.|TRBJ1-2|TRBV14|13|.
TGTGCCAGCAGCCTCGGCGTATCCTATGGCTACACCTTC
CASSLGVSYGYTF
>few|TRBJ2-7|TRBV5-1|13|TRBD2
TGCGCCAGCGGGACTAGCGGACCATACGAGCAGTACTTC
CASGTSGPYEQYF
>few|TRBJ2-2|TRBV28|15|.
TGTGCCAGCACCGAGCAATGGCAGTACACCGGGGAGCTGTTTTTT
CASTEQWQYTGELFF
>.|TRBJ2-3|TRBV6-1|15|.
TGTGCCAGCAGTGATAGACGTCCTAGCACAGATACGCAGTATTTT
CASSDRRPSTDTQYF
>.|TRBJ1-1|TRBV18|13|.
TGTGCCAGCTCCCCCGGGGTCGCGGAAGAAGCTTTCTTT
CASSPGVAEEAFF
>.|TRBJ1-2|TRBV30|15|.
TGTGCCTGGAACCCCCTTGAGGCCCCTGTGGGTGGCTACACCTTC
CAWNPLEAPVGGYTF
>.|TRBJ2-3|TRBV9|15|TRBD1
TGTGCCAGCAGCGTAGCCCCTGACAGGGTTGATACGCAGTATTTT
CASSVAPDRVDTQYF
>.|TRBJ2-7|TRBV27|15|.
TGTGCCAGCAGTCAGACCGGGACTCTAACCTACGAGCAGTACTTC
CASSQTGTLTYEQYF
>.|TRBJ1-1|TRBV30|14|.
TGTGCCTGGAGTGTAAAGGGGTGGGACACTGAAGCTTTCTTT
CAWSVKGWDTEAFF
>once|TRBJ1-4|TRBV29-1|12|.
TGCAGCGTTGGAGGCAGGAAGGAGAAACTGTTTTTT
CSVGGRKEKLFF
>.|TRBJ2-7|TRBV27|14|.
TGTGCCAGCAGTTTGGCCCCAAGCTCCTACGAGCAGTACTTC
CASSLAPSSYEQYF
>.|TRBJ2-7|TRBV19|14|TRBD1
TGTGCCAGTAGTAGGGGACAGGGAAGCTACGAGCAGTACTTC
CASSRGQGSYEQYF
>.|TRBJ2-7|TRBV20-1|11|.
TGCAGTGCTGCCTCCCGTGGGGAGCAGTACTTC
CSAASRGEQYF
>.|TRBJ2-5|TRBV19|13|.
TGTGCCAGTAGTGACGGGAGTGGGGAGACCCAGTACTTC
CASSDGSGETQYF
>.|TRBJ2-3|TRBV30|13|TRBD2
TGTGCCGGTCTAGCGGTAAACACAGATACGCAGTATTTT
CAGLAVNTDTQYF
>.|TRBJ2-2|TRBV19|16|.
TGTGCCAGTATGAGACGAGAGACAGCGAACACCGGGGAGCTGTTTTTT
CASMRRETANTGELFF
>.|TRBJ2-1|TRBV25-1|17|.
TGTGCCAGCAGTTGGGGTTCGGGGAGTAGGTCCTACAATGAGCAGTTCTTC
CASSWGSGSRSYNEQFF
>.|TRBJ2-3|TRBV2|13|.
TGTGCCAGCAGTGAGGCGGGCTTATATACGCAGTATTTT
CASSEAGLYTQYF
>.|TRBJ2-3|TRBV24-1|14|.
TGTGCCACCAGTGATTCCCATCCGGGACGAGAGCAGTATTTT
CATSDSHPGREQYF
>once|TRBJ2-1|TRBV19|15|TRBD2
TGTGCCAGTAGTATAGTTAGCGGGGTTCCCAATGAGCAGTTCTTC
CASSIVSGVPNEQFF
>.|TRBJ2-7|TRBV27|15|.
TGTGCCAGCAGTCAATCGGTGAGGGGCAGCTACGAGCAGTACTTC
CASSQSVRGSYEQYF
>.|TRBJ2-7|TRBV6-2/TRBV6-3|13|.
TGTGCCAGCAGTCCCCGGTTACTATACGAGCAGTACTTC
CASSPRLLYEQYF
>once|TRBJ2-1|TRBV24-1|16|TRBD2
TGTGCCACCAGTGACCCTAGCGGGAGCTCCTACAATGAGCAGTTCTTC
CATSDPSGSSYNEQFF
>.|TRBJ2-1|TRBV24-1|13|.
TGTGCCACCAGTGACACCTCGGTCGATGAGCAGTTCTTC
CATSDTSVDEQFF
>few|TRBJ1-2|TRBV5-4|11|.
TGTGCCAGCAGTTGGGGCGGCGGCTACACCTTC
CASSWGGGYTF
>.|TRBJ2-7|TRBV28|13|.
TGTGCCAGCAGGGAAGGGGGATTATACGAGCAGTACTTC
CASREGGLYEQYF
>.|TRBJ1-1|TRBV6-5|13|.
TGTGCCAGCAGGTACAGGGTTTGGACTGAAGCTTTCTTT
CASRYRVWTEAFF
>.|TRBJ1-5|TRBV28|15|.
TGTGCCAGCAGTCTCCCGCGCGGGGGAAGTCAGCCCCAGCATTTT
CASSLPRGGSQPQHF
>.|TRBJ1-4|TRBV7-8|14|TRBD1
TGTGCCAGCAGCTTTAGGGGGCTACATGAAAAACTGTTTTTT
CASSFRGLHEKLFF
>.|TRBJ2-1|TRBV4-3|19|TRBD2
TGCGCCAGCAGCCGGGGGGGACTAGCGGGAGGTAGGGCCTACAATGAGCAGTTCTTC
CASSRGGLAGGRAYNEQFF
>.|TRBJ1-3|TRBV19|15|.
TGTGCCAGTAGTATAAAAAGGGAAACTGGAAACACCATATATTTT
CASSIKRETGNTIYF
>.|TRBJ1-1|TRBV5-1|15|TRBD1
TGCGCCAGCAGAAAAGTAGGGGGCGCGGGCACGGACGCTTTCTTT
CASRKVGGAGTDAFF
>few|TRBJ2-1|TRBV28|15|.
TGTGCCAGCACTCCAACCGACAGCTCCTACAATGAGCAGTTCTTC
CASTPTDSSYNEQFF
>.|TRBJ1-2|TRBV28|16|.
TGTGCCAGCAGTACGGACAGTCCCACCCCCTACTATGGCTACACCTTC
CASSTDSPTPYYGYTF
>.|TRBJ1-5|TRBV7-9|12|.
TGTGCCAGCAGCAACAGAAATCAGCCCCAGCATTTT
CASSNRNQPQHF
>.|TRBJ1-1|TRBV28|13|.
TGTGCCAGCACCCCACCAGAGAACACTGAAGCTTTCTTT
CASTPPENTEAFF
>.|TRBJ2-1|TRBV6-5|12|.
TGTGCCAGCAGTTACATGGGATACGAGCAGTTCTTC
CASSYMGYEQFF
>once|TRBJ1-2|TRBV7-2|14|.
TGTGCCAGCAGGGGGGGGGCGAACCTATATGGCTACACCTTC
CASRGGANLYGYTF
>.|TRBJ1-1|TRBV5-6|14|TRBD1
TGTGCCAGCAGCTGGGACAGGGCGAACACTGAAGCTTTCTTT
CASSWDRANTEAFF
>.|TRBJ1-3|TRBV5-1|14|.
TGCGCCAGCAGTGACGGGAGCTCTGGAAACACCATATATTTT
CASSDGSSGNTIYF
>once|TRBJ2-2|TRBV7-2|14|.
TGTGCCAGCAGCTATCGACAGAACACCGGGGAGCTGTTTTTT
CASSYRQNTGELFF
>few|TRBJ2-7|TRBV5-4|12|.
TGTGCCAGCAGCTTCCAGGAGGCCGAGCAGTACTTC
CASSFQEAEQYF
>.|TRBJ1-1|TRBV7-8|15|.
TGTGCCAGCAGCTTTTGGGACTCTGGCGCTAATGAAGCTTTCTTT
CASSFWDSGANEAFF
>.|TRBJ2-7|TRBV7-2|13|.
TGTGCCAGCAGCTTTTATACCCGGGGAGACCAGTACTTC
CASSFYTRGDQYF
>.|TRBJ1-5|TRBV24-1|17|.
TGTGCCACCAGTGAGAAACCGGGACCGGGGGGCAATCAGCCCCAGCATTTT
CATSEKPGPGGNQPQHF
>.|TRBJ2-7|TRBV7-2|16|TRBD1
TGTGCCAGCAGCTTCCCCGGGACAGGAAGCTCCTACGAGCAGTACTTC
CASSFPGTGSSYEQYF